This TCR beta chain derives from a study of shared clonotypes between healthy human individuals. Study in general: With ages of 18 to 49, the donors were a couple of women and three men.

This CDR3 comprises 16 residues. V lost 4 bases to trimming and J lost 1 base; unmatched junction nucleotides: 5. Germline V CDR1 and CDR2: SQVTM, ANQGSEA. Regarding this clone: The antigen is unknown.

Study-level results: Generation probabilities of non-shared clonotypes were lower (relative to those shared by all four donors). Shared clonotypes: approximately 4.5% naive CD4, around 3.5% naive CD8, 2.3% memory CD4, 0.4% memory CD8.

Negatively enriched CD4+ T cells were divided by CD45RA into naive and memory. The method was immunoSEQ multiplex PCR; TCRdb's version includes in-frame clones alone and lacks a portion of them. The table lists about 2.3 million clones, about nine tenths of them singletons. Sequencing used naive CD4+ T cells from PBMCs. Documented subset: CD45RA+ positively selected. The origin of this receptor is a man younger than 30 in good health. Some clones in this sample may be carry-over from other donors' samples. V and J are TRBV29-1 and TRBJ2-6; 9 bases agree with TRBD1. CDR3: CSVGMTGGSGANVLTF. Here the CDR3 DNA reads TGCAGCGTTGGGATGACAGGGGGGTCTGGGGCCAACGTCCTGACTTTC.